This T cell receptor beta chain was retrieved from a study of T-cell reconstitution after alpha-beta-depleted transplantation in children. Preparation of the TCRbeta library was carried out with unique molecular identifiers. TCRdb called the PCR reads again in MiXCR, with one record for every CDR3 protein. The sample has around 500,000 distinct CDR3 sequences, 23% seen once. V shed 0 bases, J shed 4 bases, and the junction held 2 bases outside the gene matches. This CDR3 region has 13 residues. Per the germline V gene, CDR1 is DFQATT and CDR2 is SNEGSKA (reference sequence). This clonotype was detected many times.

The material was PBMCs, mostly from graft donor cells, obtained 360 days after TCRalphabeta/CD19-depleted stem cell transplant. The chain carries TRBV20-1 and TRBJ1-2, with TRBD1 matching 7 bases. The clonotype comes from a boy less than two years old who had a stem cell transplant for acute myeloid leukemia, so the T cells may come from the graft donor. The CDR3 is CSARDRDSYGYTF. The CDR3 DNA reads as TGCAGTGCTAGAGACCGGGACAGCTATGGCTACACCTTC.